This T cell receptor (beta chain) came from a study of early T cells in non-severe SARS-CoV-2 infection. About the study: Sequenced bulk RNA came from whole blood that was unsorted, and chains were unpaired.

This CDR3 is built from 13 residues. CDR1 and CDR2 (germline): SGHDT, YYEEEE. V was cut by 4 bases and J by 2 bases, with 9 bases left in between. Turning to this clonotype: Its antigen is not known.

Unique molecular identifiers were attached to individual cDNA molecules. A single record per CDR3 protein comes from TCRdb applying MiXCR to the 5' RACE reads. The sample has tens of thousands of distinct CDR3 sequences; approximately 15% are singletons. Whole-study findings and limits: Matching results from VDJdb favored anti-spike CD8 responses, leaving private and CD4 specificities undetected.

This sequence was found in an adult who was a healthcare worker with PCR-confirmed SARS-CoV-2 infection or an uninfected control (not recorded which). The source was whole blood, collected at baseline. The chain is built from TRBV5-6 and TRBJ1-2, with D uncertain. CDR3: CASSPTANYGYTF. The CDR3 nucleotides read TGTGCCAGCAGCCCGACTGCCAACTATGGCTACACCTTC.